This TCR beta chain was documented in a study of shared clonotypes between healthy human individuals. Sequencing was performed with immunoSEQ multiplex PCR; in TCRdb, only in-frame clones are kept and a portion is missing. This sample yields roughly 770,000 clones, of which around 96% are seen a single time; under 0.3% belongs to the top ten. The naive CD8 subset, CD45RO-negative cells positively selected for CCR7, excluded terminally differentiated effector memory CD45RA+ cells. Overall study results and limits: Few donors limited the genetic and exposure-history diversity represented. Between a handful of donors, naive CD4 clonotypes were shared at a level of around 4.9%.

Details on this clone: Its specificity is not known.

Sequenced input: naive CD8+ T cells sorted from blood. The TCR comes from a man younger than 40 in good health.

The CDR3 is CASSLVQEMNTEAFF. The DNA for the CDR3 is TGTGCCAGCAGCTTAGTACAGGAGATGAACACTGAAGCTTTCTTT. The chain joins TRBV13 to TRBJ1-1, with D possibly being TRBD1 (5 bases). This CDR3 comprises 15 residues. Germline CDR1 reads PRHDT; CDR2 reads FYEKMQ (reference sequence). V gave up 1 base and J gave up 0 bases, with 9 bases separating them.